The T cell receptor (beta chain) under discussion was sequenced for a study of T cells in Graves' hyperthyroidism and ophthalmopathy. Study-wide background: Specimen type is peripheral blood, collected at initial diagnosis prior to any treatment.

The diagnoses drew upon clinical symptoms, serum thyroxine and TRAb, thyroid ultrasound and orbital computed tomography. PBMCs were derived from 10 ml fresh peripheral blood. Study observations and caveats: Most thyroid clonotypes that were expanded above 0.001 also turned up in blood.

There are 15 residues in the CDR3. The germline V gene has CDR1 LGHNT and CDR2 FRNRAP. The V end was cut by 2 bases, the J end by 5 bases, with 15 bases between. With respect to this clonotype: The antigen is undetermined.

Amplified TCR beta CDR3 regions derived from RNA transcripts. TCR CDR3 regions were first amplified by RT-PCR with HTBI primers. From the multiplex PCR reads, TCRdb called clonotypes with MiXCR, one entry per CDR3 protein. Of about 210,000 distinct CDR3 sequences listed, more than 15% were seen once; the top ten hold around 52%. Sequences were obtained from blood. The rearrangement uses TRBV12-5 and TRBJ2-5; D is perhaps TRBD1 (6 bases). The TCR comes from a man between 45 and 60 years old with Graves' hyperthyroidism. The CDR3 nucleotides read TGTGCTAGTGGTTTGTTACAGGGCTGGTACGAGACCCAGTACTTC. It encodes CASGLLQGWYETQYF.